The 3 T cell receptor beta chains below were found in one sample sequenced in a study of radiation and T cells in renal cell carcinoma. Regarding time point: baseline pretreatment blood. Treatment: 15 Gy SBRT to primary tumor, nephrectomy 4 weeks later. Only in-frame clones appear in the TCRdb table, and some are missing; sequencing was by immunoSEQ multiplex PCR. The table shows about 91,000 clones, with 82% occurring only once. The sample here was blood, taken from a patient whose treatment included radiotherapy and nephrectomy. These receptors were collected from a man aged 55 to 70 with renal cell carcinoma.

This CDR3 is CASSLDRFWNTGELFF. The CDR3 nucleotides are TGTGCCAGCAGCTTGGACAGGTTTTGGAACACCGGGGAGCTGTTTTTT. The chain carries TRBV5-4 and TRBJ2-2, with a tentative D call TRBD1 (5 bases). V lost 0 bases and J 1 base, leaving 10 bases between the germline ends. Per the germline V gene, CDR1 is SGHNT and CDR2 is YYREEE (reference sequence). This CDR3 spans 16 amino acids.

J is TRBJ2-7 and V is TRBV7-9; 8 positions match TRBD2. Trimming took 5 bases from V and 2 from J; bases not matched to a gene: 5. CDR1 is SEHNR, CDR2 FQNEAQ, per germline (reference sequence). The CDR3 covers 14 residues. For the CDR3, the DNA is TGTGCCAGCAGCCGGGGACTAGGGGCCTACGAGCAGTACTTC. The encoded protein is CASSRGLGAYEQYF.

This clone was observed a single time. This sequence joins TRBV6-5 and TRBJ1-5; D uncertain. CDR3 length: 10 residues. Germline V gene lookup returns CDR1 MNHEY and CDR2 SVGAGI. The V and J ends lost 8 bases and 7 bases respectively, with 6 bases between them. CDR3 protein: CASCGQPQHF. The CDR3 DNA is TGTGCCAGCTGTGGCCAGCCCCAGCATTTT.